The clone carrying this TCR beta chain was observed a few times. Its antigen is unidentified. One entry per CDR3 protein results from TCRdb running MiXCR on the reads. The profile shows more than 400,000 distinct CDR3 sequences, about 25% of them singletons. This CDR3 spans 16 amino acids. Germline CDR1 and CDR2: SGHTA and FQGNSA. Losses at the gene ends were 5 bases for V and 5 bases for J; bases not matched to a gene: 10. The data belong to a study of T cell repertoires in cytomegalovirus infection. Study-level information: Public signatures in TCR beta pointed to CMV infection and matching HLA type.

Findings and limits, study-wide: Pooled public TCR beta family frequency picked out CMV carriers with the relevant HLA. Dominating the ex vivo response were HLA-C-restricted CMV-specific TCR beta clonotypes.

The source of this sequence is a human donor in good health (CMV status not recorded). Some clones in this sample may be carry-over from other donors' samples. The rearrangement uses TRBV7-2 and TRBJ2-4, with TRBD2 matching 9 bases. Sequencing used PBMCs. CDR3 loop: CASSAGVAGGENIQYF. DNA of the CDR3: TGTGCCAGCAGCGCTGGGGTGGCGGGAGGGGAAAACATTCAGTACTTC.